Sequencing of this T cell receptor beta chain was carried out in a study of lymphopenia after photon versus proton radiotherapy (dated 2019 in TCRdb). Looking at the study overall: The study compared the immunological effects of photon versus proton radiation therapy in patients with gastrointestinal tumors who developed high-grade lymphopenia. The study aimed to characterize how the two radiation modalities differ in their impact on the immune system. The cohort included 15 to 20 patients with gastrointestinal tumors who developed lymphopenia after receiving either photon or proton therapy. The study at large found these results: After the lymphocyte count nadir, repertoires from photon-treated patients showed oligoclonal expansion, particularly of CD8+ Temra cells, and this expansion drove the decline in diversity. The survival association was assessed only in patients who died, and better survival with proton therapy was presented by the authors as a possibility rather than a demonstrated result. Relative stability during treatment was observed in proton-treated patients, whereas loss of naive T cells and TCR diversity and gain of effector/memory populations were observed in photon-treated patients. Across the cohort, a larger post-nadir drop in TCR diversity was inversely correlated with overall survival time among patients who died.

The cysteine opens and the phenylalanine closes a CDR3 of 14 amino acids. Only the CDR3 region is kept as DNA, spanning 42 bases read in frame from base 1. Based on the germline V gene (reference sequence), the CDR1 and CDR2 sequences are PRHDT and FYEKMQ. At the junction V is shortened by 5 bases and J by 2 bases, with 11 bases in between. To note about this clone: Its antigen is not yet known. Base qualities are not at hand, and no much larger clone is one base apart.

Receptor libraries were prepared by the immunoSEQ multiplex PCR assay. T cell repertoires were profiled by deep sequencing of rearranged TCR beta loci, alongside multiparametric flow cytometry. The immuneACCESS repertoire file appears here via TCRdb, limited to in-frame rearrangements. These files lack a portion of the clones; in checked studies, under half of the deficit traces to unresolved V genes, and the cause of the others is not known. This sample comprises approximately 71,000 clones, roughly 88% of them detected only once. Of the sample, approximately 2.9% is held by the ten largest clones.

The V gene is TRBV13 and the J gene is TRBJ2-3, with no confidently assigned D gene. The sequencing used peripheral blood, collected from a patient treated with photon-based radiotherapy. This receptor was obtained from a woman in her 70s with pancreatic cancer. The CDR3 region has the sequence CASSPGIYTDTQYF. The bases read TGTGCCAGCAGCCCTGGCATTTACACAGATACGCAGTATTTT.